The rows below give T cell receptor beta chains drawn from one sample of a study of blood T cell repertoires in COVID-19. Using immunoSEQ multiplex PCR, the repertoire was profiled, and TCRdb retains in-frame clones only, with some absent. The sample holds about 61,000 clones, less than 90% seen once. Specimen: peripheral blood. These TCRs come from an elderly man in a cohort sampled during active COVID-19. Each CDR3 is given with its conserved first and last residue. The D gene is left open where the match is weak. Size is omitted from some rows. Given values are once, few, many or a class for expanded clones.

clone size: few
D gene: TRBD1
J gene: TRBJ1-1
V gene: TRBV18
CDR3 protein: CASSPRFGTENLNTEAFF
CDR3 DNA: TGTGCCAGCTCACCTCGTTTCGGGACAGAAAACTTGAACACTGAAGCTTTCTTT

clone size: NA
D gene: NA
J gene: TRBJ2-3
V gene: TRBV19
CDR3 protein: CASSARGDTQYF
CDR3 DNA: TGTGCCAGTAGTGCGCGAGGAGATACGCAGTATTTT

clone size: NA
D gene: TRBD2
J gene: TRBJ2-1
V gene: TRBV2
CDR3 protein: CASTKSSGGAHNEQFF
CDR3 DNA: TGTGCCAGCACCAAATCTAGCGGGGGGGCCCACAATGAGCAGTTCTTC

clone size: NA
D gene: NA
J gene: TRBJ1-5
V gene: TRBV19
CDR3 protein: CASSIVPGGNQPQHF
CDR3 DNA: TGTGCCAGTAGTATAGTTCCCGGTGGCAATCAGCCCCAGCATTTT

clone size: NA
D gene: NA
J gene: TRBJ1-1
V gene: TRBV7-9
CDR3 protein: CASSWQGGGNTEAFF
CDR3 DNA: TGTGCCAGCAGCTGGCAGGGAGGTGGGAACACTGAAGCTTTCTTT

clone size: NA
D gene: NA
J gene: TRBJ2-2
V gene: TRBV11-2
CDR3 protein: CASSLETSRTGELFF
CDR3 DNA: TGTGCCAGCAGCTTAGAGACATCAAGGACCGGGGAGCTGTTTTTT

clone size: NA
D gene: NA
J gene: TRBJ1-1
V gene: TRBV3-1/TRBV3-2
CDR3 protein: CASSYTSNTEAFF
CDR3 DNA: TGTGCCAGCAGCTATACCAGTAACACTGAAGCTTTCTTT

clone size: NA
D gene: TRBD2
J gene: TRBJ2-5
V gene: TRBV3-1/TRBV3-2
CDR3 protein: CASSLTSGRQETQYF
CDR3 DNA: TGTGCCAGCAGCCTGACTAGCGGGAGACAAGAGACCCAGTACTTC

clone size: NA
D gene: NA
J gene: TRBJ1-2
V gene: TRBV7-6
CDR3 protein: CASSLEAFPGANGYTF
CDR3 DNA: TGTGCCAGCAGCTTAGAGGCATTCCCAGGGGCTAATGGCTACACCTTC

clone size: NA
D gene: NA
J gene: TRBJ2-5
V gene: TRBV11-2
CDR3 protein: CASSLDHGQGRPYF
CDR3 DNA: TGTGCCAGCAGCTTAGATCATGGGCAGGGGCGTCCGTACTTC

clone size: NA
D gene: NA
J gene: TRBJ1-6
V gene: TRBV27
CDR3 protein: CASKLDGSSYNSPLHF
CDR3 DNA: TGTGCCAGCAAACTAGACGGAAGCTCCTATAATTCACCCCTCCACTTT

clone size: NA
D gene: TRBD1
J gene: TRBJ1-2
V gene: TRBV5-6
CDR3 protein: CASSLSPGQGGGYTF
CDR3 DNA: TGTGCCAGCAGCTTGAGTCCGGGACAGGGGGGCGGCTACACCTTC

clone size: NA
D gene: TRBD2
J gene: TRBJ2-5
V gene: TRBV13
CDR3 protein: CASSLGAGGQETQYF
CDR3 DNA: TGTGCCAGCAGCCTCGGGGCGGGGGGACAAGAGACCCAGTACTTC

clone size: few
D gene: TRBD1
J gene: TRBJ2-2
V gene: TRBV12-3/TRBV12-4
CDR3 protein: CASRITGDGELFF
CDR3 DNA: TGTGCCAGCAGAATTACAGGGGACGGGGAGCTGTTTTTT

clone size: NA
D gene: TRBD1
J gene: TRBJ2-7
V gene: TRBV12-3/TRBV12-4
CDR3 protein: CASSLGTGDEQYF
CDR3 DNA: TGTGCCAGCAGTTTAGGGACAGGGGACGAGCAGTACTTC

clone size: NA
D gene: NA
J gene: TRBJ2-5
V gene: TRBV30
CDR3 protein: CAWSVWRGETQYF
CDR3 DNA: TGTGCCTGGAGTGTATGGAGGGGAGAGACCCAGTACTTC

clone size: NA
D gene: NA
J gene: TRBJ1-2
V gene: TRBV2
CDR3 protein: CASSPGWGVSYGYTF
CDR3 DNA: TGTGCCAGCAGCCCCGGTTGGGGGGTTAGCTATGGCTACACCTTC

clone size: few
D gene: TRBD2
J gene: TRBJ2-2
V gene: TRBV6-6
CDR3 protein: CASTRGVAGGSDAGELFF
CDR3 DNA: TGTGCCAGCACTCGAGGGGTAGCGGGAGGATCGGACGCCGGGGAGCTGTTTTTT

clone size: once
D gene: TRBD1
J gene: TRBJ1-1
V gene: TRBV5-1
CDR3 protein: CASSSHAGTGGLNTEAFF
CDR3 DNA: TGCGCCAGCAGCTCACACGCCGGGACAGGGGGCTTGAACACTGAAGCTTTCTTT

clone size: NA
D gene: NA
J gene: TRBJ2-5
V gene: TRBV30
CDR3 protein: CAWSLRRWGNQETQYF
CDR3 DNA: TGTGCCTGGAGTCTAAGACGGTGGGGCAACCAAGAGACCCAGTACTTC

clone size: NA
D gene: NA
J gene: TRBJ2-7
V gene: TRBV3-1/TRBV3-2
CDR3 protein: CASSQGFSSYEQYF
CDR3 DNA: TGTGCCAGCAGCCAAGGGTTTAGCTCCTACGAGCAGTACTTC

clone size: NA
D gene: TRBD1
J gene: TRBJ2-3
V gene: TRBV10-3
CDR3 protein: CAIKDRATDTQYF
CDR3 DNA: TGTGCCATCAAGGACAGGGCCACAGATACGCAGTATTTT

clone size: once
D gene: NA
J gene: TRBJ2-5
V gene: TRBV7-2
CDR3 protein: CASSLEGGETQYF
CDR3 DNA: TGTGCCAGCAGCTTAGAAGGAGGTGAGACCCAGTACTTC

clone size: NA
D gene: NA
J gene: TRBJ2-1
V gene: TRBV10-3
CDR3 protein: CAIARTANEQFF
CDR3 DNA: TGTGCCATCGCACGGACAGCCAATGAGCAGTTCTTC

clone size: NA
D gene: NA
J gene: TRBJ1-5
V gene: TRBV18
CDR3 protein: CASSPSIGSNQPQHF
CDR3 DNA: TGTGCCAGCTCGCCTAGTATTGGGAGCAATCAGCCCCAGCATTTT

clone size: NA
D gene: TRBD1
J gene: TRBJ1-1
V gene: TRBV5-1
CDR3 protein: CASYRETGVSGTEAFF
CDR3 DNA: TGCGCCAGCTACCGCGAAACAGGGGTGTCAGGCACTGAAGCTTTCTTT

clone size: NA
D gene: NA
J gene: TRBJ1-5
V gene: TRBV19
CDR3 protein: CASSIGTFSNQPQHF
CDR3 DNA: TGTGCCAGTAGTATAGGGACATTTAGCAATCAGCCCCAGCATTTT

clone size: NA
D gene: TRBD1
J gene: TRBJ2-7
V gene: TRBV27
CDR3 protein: CASSPQGSEQYF
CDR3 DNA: TGTGCCAGCAGTCCACAGGGGTCCGAGCAGTACTTC

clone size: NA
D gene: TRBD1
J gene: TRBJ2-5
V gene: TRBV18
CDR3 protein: CASSDRVVETQYF
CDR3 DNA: TGTGCCAGCTCAGACAGGGTGGTCGAGACCCAGTACTTC

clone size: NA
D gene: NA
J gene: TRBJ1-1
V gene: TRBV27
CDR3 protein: CASSFGHLNTEAFF
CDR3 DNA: TGTGCCAGCAGTTTTGGACATTTGAACACTGAAGCTTTCTTT

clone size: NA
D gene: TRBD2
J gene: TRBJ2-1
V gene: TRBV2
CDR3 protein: CASSTSGNGNEQFF
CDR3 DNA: TGTGCCAGCTCGACTAGCGGGAACGGCAATGAGCAGTTCTTC

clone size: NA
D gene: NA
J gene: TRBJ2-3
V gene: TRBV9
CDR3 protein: CASSVGGAGGTDTQYF
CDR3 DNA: TGTGCCAGCAGCGTAGGTGGGGCAGGCGGCACAGATACGCAGTATTTT

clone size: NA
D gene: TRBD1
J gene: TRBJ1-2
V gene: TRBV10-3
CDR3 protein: CAISDRDRDDYGYTF
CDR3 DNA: TGTGCCATCAGTGATCGGGACAGGGATGACTATGGCTACACCTTC

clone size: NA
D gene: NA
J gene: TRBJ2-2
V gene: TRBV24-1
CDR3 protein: CATSDLGEGNTGELFF
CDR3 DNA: TGTGCCACCAGTGATTTGGGAGAGGGCAACACCGGGGAGCTGTTTTTT

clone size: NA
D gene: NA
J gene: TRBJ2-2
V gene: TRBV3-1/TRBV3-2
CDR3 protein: CASSPGLNTGELFF
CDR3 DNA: TGTGCCAGCAGCCCGGGACTTAACACCGGGGAGCTGTTTTTT

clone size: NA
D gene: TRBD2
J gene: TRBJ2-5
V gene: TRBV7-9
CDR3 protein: CASSSRTSGETQYF
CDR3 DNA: TGTGCCAGCAGCTCCCGGACTAGCGGAGAGACCCAGTACTTC

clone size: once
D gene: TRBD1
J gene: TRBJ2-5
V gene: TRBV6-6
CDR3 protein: CASSSGTGVAETQYF
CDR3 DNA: TGTGCCAGCAGTTCGGGGACAGGGGTGGCGGAGACCCAGTACTTC

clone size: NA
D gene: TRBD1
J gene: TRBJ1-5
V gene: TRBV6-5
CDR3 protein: CASSRGTGRDQPQHF
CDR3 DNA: TGTGCCAGCAGCCGCGGGACAGGGCGGGATCAGCCCCAGCATTTT

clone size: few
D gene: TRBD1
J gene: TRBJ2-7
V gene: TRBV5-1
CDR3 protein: CASSEGQGLSSYEQYF
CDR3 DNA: TGCGCCAGCAGCGAAGGACAGGGCTTAAGCTCCTACGAGCAGTACTTC

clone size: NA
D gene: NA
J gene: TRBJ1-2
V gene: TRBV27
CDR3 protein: CASSLYSGQYGYTF
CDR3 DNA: TGTGCCAGCAGTTTATATTCGGGACAATATGGCTACACCTTC

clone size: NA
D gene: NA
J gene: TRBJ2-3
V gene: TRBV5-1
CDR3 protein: CASSMSGRSTDTQYF
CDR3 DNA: TGCGCCAGCAGCATGAGCGGGCGAAGCACAGATACGCAGTATTTT

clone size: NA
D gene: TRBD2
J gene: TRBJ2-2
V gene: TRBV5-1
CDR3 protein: CASTPRAGDPNTGELFF
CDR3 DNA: TGCGCCAGCACCCCGAGGGCGGGAGACCCGAACACCGGGGAGCTGTTTTTT

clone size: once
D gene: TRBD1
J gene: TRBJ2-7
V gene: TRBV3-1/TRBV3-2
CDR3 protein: CASSPGTGRLYEQYF
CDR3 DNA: TGTGCCAGCAGCCCTGGGACAGGGCGTTTGTACGAGCAGTACTTC

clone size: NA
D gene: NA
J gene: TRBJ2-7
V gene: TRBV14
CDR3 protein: CASSLGNEQYF
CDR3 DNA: TGTGCCAGCAGCCTCGGGAACGAGCAGTACTTC

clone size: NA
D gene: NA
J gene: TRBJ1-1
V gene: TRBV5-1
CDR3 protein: CASSLGTNTEAFF
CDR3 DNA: TGCGCCAGCAGCTTGGGGACTAACACTGAAGCTTTCTTT

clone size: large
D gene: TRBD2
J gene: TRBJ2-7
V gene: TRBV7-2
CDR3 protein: CASSLYSGGGHEQYF
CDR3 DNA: TGTGCCAGCAGCCTCTACTCGGGGGGAGGGCACGAGCAGTACTTC

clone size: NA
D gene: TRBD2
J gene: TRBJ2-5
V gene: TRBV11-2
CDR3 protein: CASSSRSLVGLAVGETQYF
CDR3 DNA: TGTGCCAGCAGCTCGAGGTCTCTAGTGGGACTAGCGGTAGGGGAGACCCAGTACTTC

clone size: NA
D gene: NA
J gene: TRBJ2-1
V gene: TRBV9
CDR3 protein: CASSVVTGSYNEQFF
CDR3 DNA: TGTGCCAGCAGCGTAGTAACGGGCTCCTACAATGAGCAGTTCTTC

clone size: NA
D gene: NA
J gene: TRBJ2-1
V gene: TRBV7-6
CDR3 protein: CASSLTGVSYNEQFF
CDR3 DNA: TGTGCCAGCAGCTTGACCGGGGTTTCCTACAATGAGCAGTTCTTC

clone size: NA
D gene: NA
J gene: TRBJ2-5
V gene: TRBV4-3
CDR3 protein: CASSPGAKETQYF
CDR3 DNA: TGCGCCAGCAGCCCAGGGGCGAAAGAGACCCAGTACTTC